The 2 T cell receptor beta chains below were found in one sample sequenced in a study of blood T cell repertoires in COVID-19. Produced via immunoSEQ multiplex PCR; TCRdb's table is partial and in-frame only. The table includes some 62,000 clones, around 85% detected once. What was sequenced was peripheral blood. These receptors all stem from a man aged 55 to 70 with acute or convalescent COVID-19.

The gene calls are TRBV18 and TRBJ2-7; TRBD2 matches 7 bases. The V segment lost 4 bases and the J segment 4 bases; nucleotides outside the gene matches: 10. Germline values: CDR1 KGHSH, CDR2 LQKENI. The length of the CDR3 is 15 residues. The CDR3 loop reads CASSLTPGRGYEQYF. The CDR3 DNA reads as TGTGCCAGCTCACTCACCCCCGGGCGGGGGTACGAGCAGTACTTC.

This rearrangement joins TRBV7-6 to TRBJ2-1, with TRBD2 as a possible D gene (7 bases). V was clipped by 3 bases and J by 0 bases, with 15 bases between them. This CDR3 is 17 amino acids long. Germline V CDR1 and CDR2: SGHVS, FNYEAQ. CDR3 amino acids: CASSLRGQSISYNEQFF. Written as DNA, the CDR3 is TGTGCCAGCAGCTTGCGGGGGCAGAGCATCTCCTACAATGAGCAGTTCTTC.